These T cell receptor beta chains were read from a single sample in a study of glioma-infiltrating T cells. TCRdb itself ran the multiplex PCR reads through MiXCR, one entry per CDR3 protein. The sample yields fewer than 500,000 distinct CDR3 sequences, less than 50% seen once. Material: glioma tissue, nonneoplastic brain tissue, or PBMCs (not recorded which). These receptors were obtained from a human donor with low-grade glioma or glioblastoma, undergoing nonglioma brain surgery, or in good health (not recorded which). The CDR3 runs from the conserved cysteine through the conserved F or W. The D gene is left open where the match is weak. Clone size is shown for a subset of rows, as once, few, many or a class of expanded clone.

D gene,clone size,V gene,J gene,CDR3 length,CDR3 DNA,CDR3 protein
NA,NA,TRBV7-9,TRBJ2-7,14,TGTGCCAGCAGCCTTCATTTAGTCCCCTACGAGCAGTACTTC,CASSLHLVPYEQYF
NA,many,TRBV28,TRBJ1-5,11,TGTGCCAGCAGTTTGGGGAGGCCCCAGCATTTT,CASSLGRPQHF
TRBD2,many,TRBV27,TRBJ2-3,14,TGTGCCAGCAGGCGACTAGCGCCCCCAGATACGCAGTATTTT,CASRRLAPPDTQYF
TRBD1,many,TRBV27,TRBJ2-5,15,TGTGCCAGCAGTTTAGGGAGGACAGGGAAAGAGACCCAGTACTTC,CASSLGRTGKETQYF
NA,NA,TRBV7-3,TRBJ2-3,15,TGTGCCAGCAGCTTGCTTATGTGGACCACAGATACGCAGTATTTT,CASSLLMWTTDTQYF
NA,NA,TRBV29-1,TRBJ2-1,16,TGCAGCGTTGAAGATCTAAGGGTCAGTAACTCCAATGAGCAGTTCTTC,CSVEDLRVSNSNEQFF
NA,NA,TRBV29-1,TRBJ2-7,12,TGCAGCGTGACAGCGCTTCCCTACGAGCAGTACTTC,CSVTALPYEQYF
NA,NA,TRBV20-1,TRBJ2-7,13,TGCAGTGCTAGACTAGCGAGCAGCCGCGAGCAGTACTTC,CSARLASSREQYF
NA,NA,TRBV27,TRBJ2-3,14,TGTGCCAGCAGCGTCGGGCACAACACAGATACGCAGTATTTT,CASSVGHNTDTQYF
TRBD2,NA,TRBV20-1,TRBJ2-7,15,TGCAGTGCTAGAATTTTAGCGGGAGACCCCTACGAGCAGTACTTC,CSARILAGDPYEQYF
NA,NA,TRBV18,TRBJ2-7,12,TGTGCCAGCTCACCAGCCACGAGGGAGCAGTACTTC,CASSPATREQYF
TRBD2,few,TRBV5-4,TRBJ2-7,14,TGTGCCAGCAGCTCACCCGGGACTACCCTGGAGCAGTACTTC,CASSSPGTTLEQYF
TRBD2,many,TRBV6-4,TRBJ2-2,16,TGTGCCAGCAGTGACTCCGGGACTAGCAACACCGGGGAGCTGTTTTTT,CASSDSGTSNTGELFF
TRBD2,few,TRBV3-1,TRBJ2-7,17,TGTGCCAGCAGCCAAGACTCTAGCGGGAGGGCCCTATACGAGCAGTACTTC,CASSQDSSGRALYEQYF
TRBD1,once,TRBV20-1,TRBJ1-2,14,TGCAGTGCTGCCCTGTCTGGGACAGGGTATGTCTACGCCTTC,CSAALSGTGYVYAF
NA,few,TRBV10-3,TRBJ2-5,12,TGTGCCATCAGTGAGTCACGAGAGACCCAGTACTTC,CAISESRETQYF
TRBD2,many,TRBV27,TRBJ2-5,15,TGTGCCAGCAGTTTGACACTAGCGGGAGGAGAGACCCAGTACTTC,CASSLTLAGGETQYF
NA,NA,TRBV27,TRBJ2-7,14,TGTGCCAACAGATTACCCGGACGGAGCTACGAGCAGTACTTC,CANRLPGRSYEQYF
NA,NA,TRBV28,TRBJ1-1,16,TGTGCCAGCAGTTTCTATGAGGGCAGGGCGAACACTGAAGCTTTCTTT,CASSFYEGRANTEAFF
NA,few,TRBV20-1,TRBJ1-1,14,TGCAGTGCTAGAGATCTAGGGCTGAACACTGAAGCTTTCTTT,CSARDLGLNTEAFF
TRBD1,many,TRBV28,TRBJ1-2,15,TGTGCCAGCAGTTTTGGGACAGGACCAAACTATGGCTACACCTTC,CASSFGTGPNYGYTF
NA,NA,TRBV6-2/TRBV6-3,TRBJ1-2,16,TGTGCCAGCAGCCCCGGCCTCTTCGGGGGGGTATATGGGTACGCCTTC,CASSPGLFGGVYGYAF
TRBD1,once,TRBV29-1,TRBJ1-3,14,TGCAGCGTTGAAGATTCGGGACAGAGGGACACCATATATTTT,CSVEDSGQRDTIYF
TRBD2,many,TRBV6-2/TRBV6-3,TRBJ2-7,15,TGTGCCAGCAGTTATTCGGCTAGCGGCTCCTACGAGCAGTACTTC,CASSYSASGSYEQYF
NA,few,TRBV15,TRBJ2-5,14,TGTGCCACCAGCAGAGCGGGAGTTGGAGAGACCCAGTACTTC,CATSRAGVGETQYF
NA,many,TRBV6-2/TRBV6-3,TRBJ2-3,12,TGTGCCAGCCAGGCACGCACAGATACGCAGTATTTT,CASQARTDTQYF
NA,many,TRBV6-1,TRBJ2-3,12,TGTGCCAGCAGAAGCGGGTCAGATACGCAGTATTTT,CASRSGSDTQYF
TRBD2,NA,TRBV27,TRBJ2-5,14,TGTGCCAGCAACATAGCGGGAGGAAGTGAGACCAAGTACTTC,CASNIAGGSETKYF
NA,many,TRBV12-3/TRBV12-4,TRBJ1-2,13,TGTGCCAGCAGCTTCTCGGGAAACTATGGCTACACCTTC,CASSFSGNYGYTF
TRBD1,few,TRBV3-1,TRBJ1-2,12,TGTGCCACGGGACAGGGGGCTCGTGGCTACACCTTC,CATGQGARGYTF
NA,NA,TRBV7-2,TRBJ1-2,14,TGTGCCAGCAGCTTTTGGGACGCAGCATATGGCTACACCTTC,CASSFWDAAYGYTF
TRBD2,NA,TRBV3-1,TRBJ2-5,17,TGTGCCAGCAGCCAAGAGAGAACTAGCGGGCTCCAAGAGACCCAGTACTTC,CASSQERTSGLQETQYF
NA,NA,TRBV28,TRBJ1-4,14,TGTGCCAGCAGTTTACACGGGGCAGGGGAAAAACTGTTTTTT,CASSLHGAGEKLFF
NA,NA,TRBV20-1,TRBJ1-1,13,TGCAGTGCTAGACTCGGTCTGAACACTGAAGCTTTCTTT,CSARLGLNTEAFF
NA,once,TRBV12-3/TRBV12-4,TRBJ2-5,14,TGTGCCAGCAGTCCTAAGGGGGGGCGGGAGACCCAGTACTTC,CASSPKGGRETQYF
TRBD1,NA,TRBV4-2,TRBJ1-1,15,TGTGCCAGCAGCCAAGACCCCGACAGGGGAACTGAAGCTTTCTTT,CASSQDPDRGTEAFF
TRBD1,few,TRBV7-2,TRBJ2-3,13,TGTGCCAGCAGCCCGACAGGGTCAGATACGCAGTATTTT,CASSPTGSDTQYF
NA,NA,TRBV27,TRBJ2-4,13,TGTGCCAGCAGTTTATCCAGAAACAGCAATCAGTACTTC,CASSLSRNSNQYF
NA,NA,TRBV28,TRBJ2-7,13,TGTGCCAGCAGTTTACGGAGCGTCTACGAGCAGTACTTC,CASSLRSVYEQYF
TRBD2,NA,TRBV5-5,TRBJ2-3,19,TGTGCCAGCAGCTGGGCTAGGGGGCTAGCGGGAGTATGGACAGATACGCAGTATTTT,CASSWARGLAGVWTDTQYF
NA,few,TRBV5-1,TRBJ1-6,15,TGCGCCAGCAGCTTGTCGACAAGCTATAATTCACCCCTCCACTTT,CASSLSTSYNSPLHF
NA,NA,TRBV2,TRBJ2-5,15,TGTGCCAGCAACACTTCCAGGGGTGGCGGAGAGACCCAGTACTTC,CASNTSRGGGETQYF
TRBD1,few,TRBV7-8,TRBJ1-2,16,TGTGCCAGCAGCCACGGTTCACCCGGGACAGGCTATGGCTACACCTTC,CASSHGSPGTGYGYTF
TRBD2,NA,TRBV28,TRBJ2-1,15,TGTGCCATCAAAGGACTAGCGGGACCCGACAATGAGCAGTTCTTC,CAIKGLAGPDNEQFF
TRBD1,NA,TRBV27,TRBJ2-7,17,TGTGCCAGCAGTTCCATCTCCGGGACAGGGCTCCACTACGAGCAGTACTTC,CASSSISGTGLHYEQYF
NA,NA,TRBV27,TRBJ2-7,13,TGTGCCACTTCGGGCGTGAGCTCCTACGAGCAGTACTTC,CATSGVSSYEQYF
TRBD1,NA,TRBV28,TRBJ2-1,15,TGTGCCAGCACTTTTGTACGAACAGGGGACAATGAGCAGTTCTTC,CASTFVRTGDNEQFF
NA,many,TRBV7-9,TRBJ2-7,13,TGTGCCAGCAGCTTAGTTACCGGGGCCGAGCAGTACTTC,CASSLVTGAEQYF
NA,NA,TRBV2,TRBJ2-7,13,TGTGCCAGCAGTGTGGTAGGTTCCTACGAGCAGTACTTC,CASSVVGSYEQYF
TRBD2,NA,TRBV7-2,TRBJ2-1,18,TGTGCCAGCAGCTTAGTACTCAGTGGGCGGGAGGCCTACAATGAGCAGTTCTTC,CASSLVLSGREAYNEQFF
NA,few,TRBV24-1,TRBJ1-2,12,TGTGCCACCAGTGAAACAGGGAGGGGCTACACCTTC,CATSETGRGYTF
TRBD2,NA,TRBV4-2,TRBJ2-7,18,TGTGCCAGCAGCCAAGTTGCTAGCGGGTCATCTCCCTCCTACGAGCAGTACTTC,CASSQVASGSSPSYEQYF
NA,few,TRBV12-5,TRBJ1-3,16,TGTGCTAGTGGTTCCCAAGGGACGGACAGAGGAAACACCATATATTTT,CASGSQGTDRGNTIYF
NA,few,TRBV28,TRBJ1-5,15,TGTGCCAGCAGTTTATCGACCATGGGCAATCAGCCCCAGCATTTT,CASSLSTMGNQPQHF
NA,NA,TRBV27,TRBJ2-7,15,TGTGCCAGCAGTTTATCACAGGGCCTCTCCTACGAGCAGTACTTC,CASSLSQGLSYEQYF
TRBD2,NA,TRBV29-1,TRBJ2-5,13,TGCAGCGTTGACACTAGCGGGAGTGAGACCCAGTACTTC,CSVDTSGSETQYF
NA,few,TRBV7-2,TRBJ2-7,15,TGTGCCAGCAGCTCCAAATGGGGGGGACAGAACGAGCAGTACTTC,CASSSKWGGQNEQYF